This T cell receptor beta chain was captured in a study of blood T cell repertoires in COVID-19. About the study: The United States, Italy and Spain were the sources of the acute and convalescent COVID-19 samples.

V lost 5 bases, J lost 0 bases, and 3 bases stayed unmatched. The length of the CDR3 is 14 residues. Germline V gene lookup returns CDR1 SQVTM and CDR2 ANQGSEA. Sequencing was performed with immunoSEQ multiplex PCR; in TCRdb, only in-frame clones are kept and a portion is missing. The table includes approximately 50,000 clones, over 75% detected once. The chain employs TRBV29-1 and TRBJ2-2, with TRBD1 identical over 7 bases. Sequenced material: peripheral blood. The TCR originated in a man aged 65 to 85 with active COVID-19. Here the CDR3 reads CSVPGTANTGELFF. The CDR3 DNA is TGCAGCGTTCCCGGGACAGCGAACACCGGGGAGCTGTTTTTT.